The 27 T cell receptor beta chains below were found in one sample sequenced in a study of cytomegalovirus exposure and HLA in healthy donors. In the PCR, 60 Vbeta and 13 Jbeta primers were used. Generated by immunoSEQ multiplex PCR, the TCRdb table keeps only in-frame clones and is missing some. Of around 72,000 clones listed, around three quarters are singletons. Source material: PBMCs. The receptors were sampled from a man aged 50-59 years in good health and CMV-seronegative.

The chain joins TRBV7-6 to TRBJ2-7, with 10 bases fitting TRBD1. With V trimmed by 5 bases and J by 1 base, 8 bases remained unmatched. The CDR3 has 16 residues. Germline V gene lookup returns CDR1 SGHVS and CDR2 FNYEAQ. CDR3 coding DNA: TGTGCCAGCAGCACGAACCGGGACAGGGGATCCTACGAGCAGTACTTC. Amino acid sequence: CASSTNRDRGSYEQYF. Complete variable domain (other parts from reference TRBV7-6 and TRBJ2-7): GAGVSQSPRYKVTKRGQDVALRCDPISGHVSLYWYRQALGQGPEFLTYFNYEAQQDKSGLPNDRFSAERPEGSISTLTIQRTEQRDSAMYRCASSTNRDRGSYEQYFGPGTRLTVT.

This clone occurred a few times. The chain couples TRBV27 to TRBJ2-1; maybe TRBD1 (5 bases). Looked up from germline, CDR1 is MNHEY and CDR2 is SMNVEV (reference sequence). Trimming cost V 5 bases and J 2 bases, with 16 bases left between them. This CDR3 has 16 residues. CDR3 amino acids: CASSKQGFGAYNEQFF. DNA of the CDR3: TGTGCCAGCAGTAAGCAGGGTTTCGGTGCCTACAATGAGCAGTTCTTC.

This clone was counted between two and nine times. The chain combines TRBV9 with TRBJ2-5; D might be TRBD1 (6 bases). The CDR3 loop spans 15 amino acids. The germline V and J ends were trimmed by 3 bases and 2 bases, with 14 bases remaining between them. Germline-derived CDR1 and CDR2 are SGDLS and YYNGEE. The CDR3 here is CASSGEGVLQETQYF. The CDR3 DNA is TGTGCCAGCAGCGGTGAGGGGGTCCTGCAAGAGACCCAGTACTTC.

The chain joins TRBV5-1 to TRBJ2-1; TRBD1 matches at 10 bases. This CDR3 has 14 residues. V lost 7 bases, J lost 7 bases, and 8 bases stayed unmatched. Germline CDR1 SGHRS, CDR2 YFSETQ. This chain's CDR3 is CASGRQGAGNEQFF. The CDR3 coding sequence is TGCGCCAGCGGCCGACAGGGGGCCGGGAATGAGCAGTTCTTC.

The genes are TRBV18 and TRBJ2-5; D is ambiguous. Trimming took 3 bases from V and 5 from J, leaving 4 bases between them. Germline V gives CDR1 KGHSH, CDR2 LQKENI. There are 11 residues in the CDR3. The CDR3 DNA reads TGTGCCAGCTCACCTAGTGAGACCCAGTACTTC. Translating gives CASSPSETQYF.

Turning to this clone: The sample contains more than one DNA sequence encoding this CDR3. This chain joins TRBV5-6 and TRBJ2-7; D is unclear. Trimming took 0 bases from V and 3 from J, leaving 4 bases between them. Germline CDR1 and CDR2: SGHDT and YYEEEE. This CDR3 is 12 amino acids long. CDR3 bases: TGTGCCAGCAGCTTGGCCCTCTACGAGCAGTACTTC. This encodes CASSLALYEQYF.

The rearrangement joins TRBV5-6 to TRBJ1-4; D gene unclear. This CDR3 has 16 amino acids. The germline V and J ends were trimmed by 0 bases and 4 bases, with 13 bases remaining between them. The germline V gene has CDR1 SGHDT and CDR2 YYEEEE. CDR3 sequence: CASSLGRGFGNEKLFF. In DNA, the CDR3 is TGTGCCAGCAGCTTGGGGAGAGGGTTCGGTAATGAAAAACTGTTTTTT. Using reference TRBV5-6 and TRBJ1-4 for the parts outside the CDR3, the full variable domain is DAGVTQSPTHLIKTRGQQVTLRCSPKSGHDTVSWYQQALGQGPQFIFQYYEEEERQRGNFPDRFSGHQFPNYSSELNVNALLLGDSALYLCASSLGRGFGNEKLFFGSGTQLSVL.

The V call is TRBV4-1, the J call TRBJ1-4; D perhaps matches TRBD1 (6 bases). The CDR3 extends over 16 amino acids. V was pared by 1 base and J by 4 bases, with 13 bases between. Looked up from germline, CDR1 is MGHRA and CDR2 is YSYEKL. The CDR3 reads CASSQVQGDINEKLFF. The CDR3 region has the DNA TGCGCCAGCAGCCAAGTACAGGGAGATATTAATGAAAAACTGTTTTTT.

This clone occurred once. J is TRBJ2-5 and V is TRBV5-1; a weak D match, TRBD1 (7 bases). Germline loops: CDR1 SGHRS, CDR2 YFSETQ. The CDR3 totals 14 residues. V lost 5 bases and J lost 5, with 16 bases in between. This CDR3 is CASSSQGGRETQYF. Written as DNA, the CDR3 is TGCGCCAGCAGTTCGCAGGGGGGTAGGGAGACCCAGTACTTC.

V gene TRBV19 combines with J gene TRBJ2-1, with 7 positions matching TRBD2. The CDR3 consists of 15 residues. Germline V lookup: CDR1 LNHDA, CDR2 SQIVND (reference sequence). V lost 6 bases and J lost 3; bases outside the gene matches: 8. CDR3 region: CASRAGERFYNEQFF. In DNA, the CDR3 is TGTGCCAGTAGGGCGGGGGAGAGATTCTACAATGAGCAGTTCTTC.

The chain recombines TRBV10-3 with TRBJ1-2; TRBD1 matches at 8 bases. Trimming at V came to 10 bases and at J to 3 bases, leaving 4 bases not matched to a gene. CDR3 length equals 12 residues. CDR1 and CDR2 (germline): ENHRY, SYGVKD. CDR3 nucleotide sequence: TGTGCCAACTCACAGGGGGACTATGGCTACACCTTC. This sequence encodes CANSQGDYGYTF.

The genes are TRBV5-1 and TRBJ2-5, with 8 nucleotides matching TRBD2. V lost 7 bases to trimming and J lost 2 bases; unmatched junction nucleotides: 7. From germline, CDR1 is SGHRS and CDR2 YFSETQ. This CDR3 region has 14 residues. The CDR3 is CASGTGGGQETQYF. CDR3 sequence (DNA): TGCGCCAGCGGAACCGGGGGGGGACAAGAGACCCAGTACTTC.

The rearrangement joins TRBV28 to TRBJ2-1; 7 bases line up with TRBD2. This CDR3 has 16 residues. With 5 bases clipped from V and 5 bases from J, the junction kept 12 bases outside the gene matches. The germline CDR1 and CDR2 sequences are MDHEN and SYDVKM. CDR3 region: CASSGSGGRNNNEQFF. CDR3 DNA: TGTGCCAGCAGTGGGTCTGGCGGGAGAAACAACAATGAGCAGTTCTTC.

The rearrangement links TRBV4-3 to TRBJ2-1, with TRBD2 identical over 9 bases. Germline-derived CDR1 and CDR2 are LGHNA and YSLEER. After removal of 1 base from V and 5 bases from J, the junction contained 6 bases not matched to a gene. CDR3 length: 16 amino acids. This CDR3 is CASSQGGGRGNNEQFF. DNA of the CDR3: TGCGCCAGCAGCCAAGGAGGCGGGAGGGGAAACAATGAGCAGTTCTTC.

In its sample, this clone was seen a few times. The chain recombines TRBV6-5 with TRBJ2-3; 7 nucleotides match TRBD2. This CDR3 comprises 16 residues. Germline trimming cut 2 bases from V and 0 bases from J; bases unmatched to any gene: 5. CDR1 MNHEY and CDR2 SVGAGI come from the germline V gene. CDR3 sequence (DNA): TGTGCCAGCAGTTACGGTAGCGGGTTCAGCACAGATACGCAGTATTTT. Encoded protein: CASSYGSGFSTDTQYF.

This clone was seen just once. Sequence at one end of the junction differs from germline and may be a read error. This chain connects TRBV6-1 to TRBJ2-7; tentative D call: TRBD2 (6 bases). The CDR3 is 12 residues long. CDR1 MNHNS and CDR2 SASEGT come from the germline V gene. The chain's CDR3 is CASTSEGRLHVF. The CDR3 DNA sequence: TGTGCCAGCACCTCCGAGGGGAGGCTTCACGTCTTC.

V and J are TRBV5-5 and TRBJ1-1; 10 nucleotides match TRBD1. The trim removed 4 bases at V and 5 bases at J, leaving 5 bases unmatched. The CDR3 extends over 14 amino acids. Germline V gene lookup returns CDR1 SGHKS and CDR2 YYEKEE (reference sequence). The CDR3 sequence is CASSNGDRGTEAFF. As DNA, the CDR3 is TGTGCCAGCAGCAATGGGGACAGGGGAACTGAAGCTTTCTTT.

This chain uses TRBV4-2 with TRBJ2-5, with TRBD1 matching 8 bases. In germline, CDR1 is LGHNA, CDR2 YNFKEQ. CDR3 length equals 18 residues. The V gene end was trimmed by 1 base and the J gene end by 4 bases; junction bases not matched to a gene: 14. CDR3 sequence reads: CASSQVGTVDRGRETQYF. The DNA of the CDR3 is TGTGCCAGCAGCCAAGTTGGGACGGTCGACAGGGGACGAGAGACCCAGTACTTC.

This sequence joins TRBV27 and TRBJ1-1; D is perhaps TRBD1 (5 bases). CDR1 is MNHEY, CDR2 SMNVEV, per germline (reference sequence). The V and J ends lost 2 bases and 5 bases respectively, with 12 bases between them. This CDR3 has 14 amino acids. CDR3 sequence (DNA): TGTGCCAGCAGTTTAGGGGCGTACGGAACTGAAGCTTTCTTT. This gives the protein CASSLGAYGTEAFF.

The chain links TRBV15 to TRBJ2-1, with TRBD2 matching 9 bases. The CDR3 has 13 amino acids. CDR1 and CDR2 (germline): LNHNV, YYDKDF (reference sequence). The V gene end was trimmed by 2 bases and the J gene end by 13 bases; junction bases not matched to a gene: 6. For the CDR3, the DNA is TGTGCCACCAGCAGACTAATAGCGGGGGTACAGTTCTTC. Encoded protein: CATSRLIAGVQFF.

This clone was found a few times. The J gene is TRBJ1-1, the V gene TRBV4-2; D perhaps matches TRBD1 (6 bases). The length of the CDR3 is 15 residues. V lost 4 bases, J lost 3 bases, and 15 bases lay in between. Germline lookup yields CDR1 LGHNA and CDR2 YNFKEQ. CDR3 in DNA: TGTGCCAGCAGCCCCTCGACAGGTCGGGACACTGAAGCTTTCTTT. Translation: CASSPSTGRDTEAFF.

The V and J genes are TRBV7-9 and TRBJ2-7; the D is unclear. The CDR3 has 13 residues. V was pared by 0 bases and J by 4 bases, with 7 bases between. CDR1 is SEHNR, CDR2 FQNEAQ, per germline (reference sequence). The CDR3 spells CASSLAQKYEQYF. Here the CDR3 DNA reads TGTGCCAGCAGCTTAGCCCAAAAATACGAGCAGTACTTC.

The chain carries TRBV27 and TRBJ2-4; TRBD2 matches 9 bases. The CDR3 is made up of 18 amino acids. Germline trimming cut 5 bases from V and 0 bases from J; bases unmatched to any gene: 11. Germline CDR1 reads MNHEY; CDR2 reads SMNVEV (reference sequence). CDR3: CASSLLAGPSLAKNIQYF. The CDR3, as DNA: TGTGCCAGCAGTCTCCTAGCGGGACCTTCCTTAGCCAAAAACATTCAGTACTTC.

V is TRBV28 and J is TRBJ2-3; 11 bases align to TRBD2. CDR1 MDHEN and CDR2 SYDVKM come from the germline V gene. The CDR3 loop spans 17 amino acids. V lost 2 bases to trimming and J lost 2 bases; unmatched junction nucleotides: 6. The CDR3 DNA reads as TGTGCCAGCAGTTTAGACAGACTAGCGGGACCCACAGATACGCAGTATTTT. Translated: CASSLDRLAGPTDTQYF. Supplemented by reference TRBV28 and TRBJ2-3, the full variable domain reads DVKVTQSSRYLVKRTGEKVFLECVQDMDHENMFWYRQDPGLGLRLIYFSYDVKMKEKGDIPEGYSVSREKKERFSLILESASTNQTSMYLCASSLDRLAGPTDTQYFGPGTRLTVL.

The chain recombines TRBV28 with TRBJ2-7; D uncertain. Germline loops: CDR1 MDHEN, CDR2 SYDVKM. The CDR3 is 13 amino acids. With 2 bases removed from V and 1 base from J, the gap between germline ends came to 6 bases. The chain's CDR3 is CASSLTNSYEQYF. The CDR3 DNA reads as TGTGCCAGCAGTTTAACTAATTCCTACGAGCAGTACTTC.

The gene calls are TRBV27 and TRBJ2-4; 10 bases agree with TRBD1. The CDR3 runs 16 residues. Per germline, CDR1 MNHEY and CDR2 SMNVEV (reference sequence). V dropped 3 bases and J dropped 6; count of bases not matched to a gene: 8. The CDR3 reads CASSFLNGQGGNIQYF. The CDR3 coding sequence is TGTGCCAGCAGTTTCCTCAACGGACAGGGGGGAAACATTCAGTACTTC.

The rearrangement joins TRBV2 to TRBJ1-3; unclear D gene. CDR3 size: 14 residues. Per the germline V gene, CDR1 is SNHLY and CDR2 is FYNNEI. Deletions cut 7 bases from V and 0 bases from J, with 10 bases between. The CDR3 is CASKTDYSGNTIYF. Written as DNA, the CDR3 is TGTGCCAGCAAAACTGACTACTCTGGAAACACCATATATTTT.